The TCR beta chain under discussion was sequenced for a study of CD8 T cells in ankylosing spondylitis. General study results and limits: Matched ankylosing spondylitis synovial fluid reportedly contained a significantly enriched population of disease-linked clones. Typical of ankylosing spondylitis blood, it appeared, was a TCR beta motif of seven to nine highly homologous variants.

Germline CDR1 SNHLY, CDR2 FYNNEI. Trimming cost V 7 bases and J 1 base, with 10 bases left between them. The CDR3 is made up of 13 amino acids. This clonotype was picked up a small number of times. Its specificity is not known. Molecular-barcoded quantitative 5'-RACE produced these TCR beta libraries. TCRdb reprocessed the 5' RACE reads with MiXCR, giving one entry per CDR3 protein. The data contain some 840,000 distinct CDR3 sequences, 10% to 15% of them singletons. Input material: blood, either unsorted or a sorted T cell fraction (not recorded which). This receptor was identified in a male donor with ankylosing spondylitis. This chain links TRBV2 with TRBJ1-1; D remains unclear. The CDR3 bases are TGTGCCAGCAAGCCCGAGTCGAACACTGAAGCTTTCTTT. Encoded protein: CASKPESNTEAFF.